This T cell receptor (beta chain) derives from a study of type 1 and type 2 diabetes patients (dated by TCRdb to 2016 to 2017). About the investigation overall: Nine type 1 diabetes patients, a few type 2 diabetes patients and about 6 nondiabetic controls were recruited in China to form the cohort. Throughout the study, CD4 or CD8 MicroBeads on MACS columns were used to positively select CD4+ and CD8+ T cells from PBMCs. The whole study generated about 20 million paired-end reads. The study used high-throughput sequencing to profile TCRbeta repertoires and compare individuals with type 1 diabetes, type 2 diabetes and no diabetes. Type 2 diabetes patients were included as a disease comparison group for the type 1 diabetes patients. When roughly 20-cycle amplification was compared with 25-cycle amplification, V gene usage looked similar, suggesting that primer efficiencies were similar and PCR bias was random. Paired-end sequencing of TCRbeta libraries was performed on Illumina HiSeq 2000 or MiSeq instruments.

Counted from cysteine to phenylalanine, this CDR3 has 12 amino acids. Only the CDR3 portion is preserved as DNA: 36 bases, with reading frame beginning at the first base. V gives up 7 bases and J gives up 1 base, and the segment between their germline ends measures 8 bases. Looking up the germline V gene yields CDR1 SNHLY and CDR2 FYNNEI. Every diabetic patient fulfilled standard classification criteria for type 1 or type 2 diabetes, and glucose and C-peptide were evaluated using WHO-recommended methods. Donors were excluded if they had other autoimmune diseases or infections within the previous four weeks. Ten milliliters of peripheral blood were drawn from each participant. LymphoPrep density separation was used to isolate PBMCs. The investigation overall reported the following: In both CD4+ and CD8+ T cells, type 2 diabetes repertoires were highly diverse and significantly more diverse than type 1 diabetes repertoires. The study groups were not matched for age and gender, which could possibly have biased interpretation. Type 2 diabetes and control samples had highly correlated V and J gene usage patterns, with the correlation between samples averaging around 0.97. Only a limited number of T2D and control samples were sequenced, so some T1D-only HECs might also appear in more T2D or control samples. Type 2 diabetes patients had few highly-expanded CD4+ clones (median one), and those clones made up a median about 4% of reads.

This clonotype was recorded at least ten times. What antigen it recognizes has not been identified. Base qualities are not recorded, but no much larger clone differs from it by a single base. For sequencing, an Illumina MiSeq was employed. For TCRbeta CDR3 amplification, the template was genomic DNA taken from the sorted T cell subsets. Multiplex PCR with 30 forward and 13 reverse primers amplified the TCRbeta CDR3 region. After the PCR products were purified with AMPure XP beads, a second PCR of 25 cycles was run to add indices and adaptors. Libraries were gel-purified using the QIAquick Gel Extraction Kit before sequencing. Per the authors' processing: Paired-end reads were merged with FLASH and aligned to IMGT V, D and J germline references using IgBLAST. Reads with below 70% alignment identity to germline references were discarded, leaving 8.5 million to 13 million reads study-wide. CDR3 boundaries, reading frame and productivity were assigned according to IMGT definitions. Clones at or above 1% of reads were defined as highly-expanded clones, and diversity was measured by normalized Shannon entropy. Unpaired two-tailed t-tests were used to test for differences in Shannon entropy between groups. The public reads were run again by TCRdb, first through fastp at Q25 and then through MiXCR, and only productive beta chains were kept. Each CDR3 protein appears once, grouped with its most common genes and DNA. The authors' filters were not applied to this entry. For this sample the table gives 250,000 or so distinct CDR3 sequences, of which 40% to 50% were detected only once. The ten largest clones take up about an eighth of the sample.

The chain is assembled from TRBV2 and TRBJ2-7, with no confidently assigned D gene. What was sequenced was peripheral blood mononuclear cells (PBMCs). The TCR comes from a man younger than 30 with type 2 diabetes. The nucleotides are TGTGCCAGCACCTTGCAGTCCTACGAGCAGTACTTC. Its protein product is CASTLQSYEQYF.